Below, one TCR beta chain is given with its context. CDR1 and CDR2 from the germline V gene are SQVTM and ANQGSEA. V was clipped by 0 bases and J by 9 bases; unmatched bases: 10. The CDR3 consists of 16 residues. The sample originates from a study of T cell changes during pregnancy in multiple sclerosis. Method: immunoSEQ multiplex PCR; TCRdb's copy keeps in-frame clones and lacks some. The table lists over 35,000 clones, 90% of them singletons. The TCR originated in a female donor with multiple sclerosis, enrolled in a pregnancy study. The specimen was CD8+ T cells from peripheral blood mononuclear cells, collected in the first trimester of pregnancy. The chain is built from TRBV29-1 and TRBJ2-5; 13 bases map to TRBD2. This CDR3 is CSVEDTRTSGSFAQYF. CDR3 sequence (DNA): TGCAGCGTTGAAGATACGAGGACTAGCGGGAGTTTCGCCCAGTACTTC.